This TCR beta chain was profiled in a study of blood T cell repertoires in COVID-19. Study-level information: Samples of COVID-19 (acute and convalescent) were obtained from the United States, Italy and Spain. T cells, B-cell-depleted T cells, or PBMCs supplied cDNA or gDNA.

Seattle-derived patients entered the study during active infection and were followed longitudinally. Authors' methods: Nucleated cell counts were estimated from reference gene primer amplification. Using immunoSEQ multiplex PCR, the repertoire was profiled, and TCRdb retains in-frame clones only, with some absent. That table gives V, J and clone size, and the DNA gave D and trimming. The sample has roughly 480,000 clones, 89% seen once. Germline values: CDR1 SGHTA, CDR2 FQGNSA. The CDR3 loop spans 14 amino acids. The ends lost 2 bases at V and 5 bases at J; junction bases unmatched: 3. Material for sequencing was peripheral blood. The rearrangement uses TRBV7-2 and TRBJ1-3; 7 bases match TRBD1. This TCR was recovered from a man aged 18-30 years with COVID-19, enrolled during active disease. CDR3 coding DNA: TGTGCCAGCAGCTTAAAGGGACAGAGAAACACCATATATTTT. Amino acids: CASSLKGQRNTIYF. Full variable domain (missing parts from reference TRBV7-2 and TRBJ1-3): GAGVSQSPSNKVTEKGKDVELRCDPISGHTALYWYRQSLGQGLEFLIYFQGNSAPDKSGLPSDRFSAERTGGSVSTLTIQRTQQEDSAVYLCASSLKGQRNTIYFGEGSWLTVV.